This T cell receptor (beta chain) was captured by sequencing in a study of CD8+ T cells in alopecia areata. This CDR3 has 13 residues. Per the germline V gene, CDR1 is MRHNA and CDR2 is SNTAGT. The V gene lost 0 bases and the J gene lost 7 bases, with 6 bases spanning the gap. Noted treatment: oral pan-JAK inhibitor, 5-10 mg twice daily. Investigators isolated RNA and reverse transcribed it into cDNA to act as the sequencing template. Produced via immunoSEQ multiplex PCR; TCRdb's table is partial and in-frame only. The sample carries fewer than 150,000 clones, roughly four fifths recorded once. This chain connects TRBV6-4 to TRBJ2-2, with no clear D. The TCR comes from a human donor with alopecia areata. The sample was CD8+ T cells sorted from blood, taken at week 4, from a patient treated with tofacitinib. CDR3 region: CASSDSSNGELFF. The CDR3 region has the DNA TGTGCCAGCAGTGACTCGAGTAACGGGGAGCTGTTTTTT.